These T cell receptor beta chains were read from a single sample in a study of identifying expanded T cells in peripheral blood. Sequencing was performed with immunoSEQ multiplex PCR; in TCRdb, only in-frame clones are kept and a portion is missing. The sample includes 95,000 to 150,000 clones, roughly 80% of them seen just once. Sequenced sample: blood. Every receptor here comes from a person aged 18 to 69 in good health. The conserved cysteine and the conserved F or W are not part of the CDR3 here. Fields, in order: J gene, V gene, D gene, CDR3 protein. The D gene is left open where the match is weak.

TRBJ1-1,TRBV6-1,NA,ASSEAVGKGGTAGAF
TRBJ1-2,TRBV7-2,TRBD1,ASSSPLTGGRAGYT
TRBJ2-1,TRBV7-9,NA,ASSLGMATANEQF
TRBJ1-1,TRBV4-1,NA,ASSQLHSHTEAF
TRBJ1-6,TRBV11-2,NA,ASSFRPPSSYNSPLH
TRBJ2-5,TRBV9,NA,ASSRGGLETQY
TRBJ2-1,TRBV7-7,TRBD2,ASSLGGLAGGAGHYNEQF
TRBJ2-7,TRBV6-5,TRBD1,ASSAIFGDRSEQY
TRBJ2-5,TRBV27,NA,ASSLTYQETQY
TRBJ1-2,TRBV27,NA,ASSPRGADGYT
TRBJ2-7,TRBV5-5,TRBD1,ASSFDGRGNDEQY
TRBJ1-5,TRBV28,NA,ASRDSNQPQH
TRBJ1-2,TRBV5-4,TRBD1,ASSLDRGRLHT
TRBJ2-2,TRBV7-6,TRBD2,ASSLALRTSSTGELF
TRBJ2-5,TRBV30,TRBD1,AWSPTGVQETQY
TRBJ2-1,TRBV27,TRBD2,ASSGASGGPYNEQF
TRBJ2-1,TRBV7-9,TRBD1,ASRSTGELSSYNEQF